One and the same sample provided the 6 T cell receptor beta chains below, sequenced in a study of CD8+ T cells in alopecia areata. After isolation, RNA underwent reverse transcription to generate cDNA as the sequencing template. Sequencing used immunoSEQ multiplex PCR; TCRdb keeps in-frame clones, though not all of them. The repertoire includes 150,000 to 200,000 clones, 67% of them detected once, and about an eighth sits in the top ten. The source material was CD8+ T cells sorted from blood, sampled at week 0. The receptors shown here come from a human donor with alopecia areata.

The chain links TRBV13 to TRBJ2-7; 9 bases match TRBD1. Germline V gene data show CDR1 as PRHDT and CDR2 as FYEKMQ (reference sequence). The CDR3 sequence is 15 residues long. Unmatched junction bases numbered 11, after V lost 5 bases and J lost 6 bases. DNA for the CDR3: TGTGCCAGCAGCCCGGGACAGGGAAGGATGAGCGAGCAGTACTTC. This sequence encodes CASSPGQGRMSEQYF.

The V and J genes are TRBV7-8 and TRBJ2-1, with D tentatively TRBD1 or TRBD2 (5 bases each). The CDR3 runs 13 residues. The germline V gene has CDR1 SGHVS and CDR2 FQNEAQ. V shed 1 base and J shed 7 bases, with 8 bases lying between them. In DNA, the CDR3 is TGTGCCAGCAGCTTAGTGGGGGAGAATGAGCAGTTCTTC. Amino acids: CASSLVGENEQFF.

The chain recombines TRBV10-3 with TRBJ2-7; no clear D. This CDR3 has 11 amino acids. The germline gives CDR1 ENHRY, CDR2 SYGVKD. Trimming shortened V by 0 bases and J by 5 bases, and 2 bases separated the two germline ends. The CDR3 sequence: CAISESNEQYF. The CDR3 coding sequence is TGTGCCATCAGTGAGTCCAACGAGCAGTACTTC.

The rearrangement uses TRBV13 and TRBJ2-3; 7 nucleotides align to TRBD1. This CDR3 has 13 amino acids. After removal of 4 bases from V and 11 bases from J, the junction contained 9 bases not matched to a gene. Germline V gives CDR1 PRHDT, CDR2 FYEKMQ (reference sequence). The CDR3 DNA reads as TGTGCCAGCAGCTCGACAGGGCACGGAGAGCAGTATTTT. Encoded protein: CASSSTGHGEQYF.

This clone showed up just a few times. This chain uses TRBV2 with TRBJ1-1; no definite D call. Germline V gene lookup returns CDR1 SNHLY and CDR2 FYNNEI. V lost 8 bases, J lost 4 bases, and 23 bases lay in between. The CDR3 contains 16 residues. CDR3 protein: CASGTEPESSRTEAFF. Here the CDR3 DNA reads TGTGCCAGCGGTACGGAGCCGGAAAGTAGTCGCACTGAAGCTTTCTTT.

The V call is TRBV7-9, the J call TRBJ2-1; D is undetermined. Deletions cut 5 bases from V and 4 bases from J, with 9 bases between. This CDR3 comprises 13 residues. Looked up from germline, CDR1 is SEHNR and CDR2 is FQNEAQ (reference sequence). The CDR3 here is CASSLITYNEQFF. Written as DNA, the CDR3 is TGTGCCAGCAGCCTTATTACATACAATGAGCAGTTCTTC.